This T cell receptor beta chain is from a study of CD8+ T cells in alopecia areata. Study-level findings and limits: Sequencing of scalp tissue also captures the resident alphabeta T cells of normal skin.

This clone appeared a few times. Its antigen is unidentified. Sequencing relied on a cDNA template that was reverse transcribed from extracted RNA. TCRdb's copy holds only in-frame clones and misses some; the assay was immunoSEQ multiplex PCR. Among 200,000 to 250,000 clones, 50% to 70% were seen once, and the ten largest hold 0.4% to 0.55%. The ends were cut back, 0 bases at V and 4 bases at J, with 10 bases in the middle. CDR3 size: 14 residues. CDR1 and CDR2 (germline): SGDLS, YYNGEE. Alopecia areata patients provided lesional scalp punch biopsies and peripheral blood, both collected for the study. Sorting of CD4+ and CD8+ T cells was performed on PBMCs.

The rearrangement links TRBV9 to TRBJ1-2, with a tentative D call TRBD1 (5 bases). The sequence was collected from a human donor with alopecia areata. Sequencing used CD4+ T cells sorted from blood, obtained at week 0. The CDR3 nucleotides read TGTGCCAGCAGCGTAGAGGCAGGGCTCTATGGCTACACCTTC. It yields the protein CASSVEAGLYGYTF.